This T cell receptor (beta chain) came from a study of OX40 agonist ivuxolimab in advanced cancers. Context from the whole study: Ivuxolimab, which targeted the costimulatory receptor OX40 (CD134), was an agonistic, fully human IgG2 monoclonal antibody. Intravenous ivuxolimab was administered to patients every 2 weeks at six dose levels: 0.01, 0.1, 0.3, 1.5, 3 and 10 mg/kg. Of the 50 to 55 patients in dose escalation, 19 had hepatocellular carcinoma, about 15 had melanoma, 9 had renal cell carcinoma and 9 had head and neck cancer. In the dose-escalation cohort, 65% to 85% of patients were male, and the mean age was around 65 years with a range of roughly 20 to 79. Patients were allowed to have had prior anti-PD-1, anti-PD-L1 or anti-CTLA-4 therapy, and 40% to 45% of the dose-escalation patients had previously received checkpoint inhibitors. Three dose-escalation patients achieved partial responses, one with hepatocellular carcinoma and two with cutaneous melanoma. The point of sequencing TCRbeta in the periphery was to test whether ivuxolimab changed TCR sequence diversity and drove clonal T-cell expansion. The paper describes the monotherapy dose-escalation part (N of about 55 patients) of the phase I trial of ivuxolimab.

For sequencing of the TCRbeta CDR3 region, genomic DNA was extracted from the sorted cells. The immunoSEQ Assay was used to sequence the TCRbeta CDR3 regions. TCRdb re-hosts the immuneACCESS table, in-frame sequences only. Its copies lack some clones; in the studies checked, an unresolved V gene accounts for under half of them, and the cause for the rest is not known. This sample comprises tens of thousands of clones, approximately 89% of them detected only once. The top ten clonotypes cover 0.2% to 0.25% of the sample. Details on this clone: The antigen it binds to is not known. Nothing much larger sits one base from this clone, and base qualities are not available.

The germline V gene encodes CDR1 SGHRS and CDR2 YFSETQ. The CDR3 holds 15 amino acids from the cysteine to the phenylalanine. The DNA shown is the 45-base CDR3, in frame from base 1. V drops 1 base and J drops 6 bases, leaving 16 bases in between. Beyond this particular receptor, the publication reports: After ivuxolimab, CD8+ T cells had more expanded clones than CD4+ T cells on average. Low levels of normalized T-cell clonal expansion were also shown by some nonresponding patients. In the 0.1-3.0 mg/kg groups, partial responders had among the lowest normalized peripheral clonal expansion, particularly in CD8+ T cells. Which antigens the clonally expanded peripheral T cells were specific for was not determined. At doses of 0.1 to 3.0 mg/kg, clonal expansion of both CD4+ and CD8+ blood T cells was observed from baseline to week 6.

Patients with a history of autoimmune disease or receiving systemic immunosuppression were excluded from the trial. Peripheral blood for TCR sequencing was drawn from every dose cohort at baseline, at cycle 4 day 1 and at cycle 7 day 1. The samples were drawn from a first-in-human, open-label, multicenter phase I dose-escalation trial of ivuxolimab. Adults with locally advanced or metastatic head and neck squamous cell, hepatocellular, melanoma or renal cell carcinoma were enrolled in the trial. Before TCR sequencing, CD4+ T cells and CD8+ T cells were sorted from peripheral blood as separate populations.

Sample: CD4+ or CD8+ T cells sorted from blood, taken in a trial of the OX40 agonist ivuxolimab. This TCR derives from an adult with an advanced solid tumor such as melanoma, head and neck, liver or kidney cancer. The sequence links TRBV5-1 to TRBJ1-2; the D gene is perhaps TRBD1, on 6 matching bases. The encoded CDR3 is CASSLLVRGLNGYTF. The nucleotide sequence reads TGCGCCAGCAGCTTGTTGGTCAGGGGCCTAAATGGCTACACCTTC. Full variable domain (CDR3 extended with the reference TRBV5-1 and TRBJ1-2 proteins): KAGVTQTPRYLIKTRGQQVTLSCSPISGHRSVSWYQQTPGQGLQFLFEYFSETQRNKGNFPGRFSGRQFSNSRSEMNVSTLELGDSALYLCASSLLVRGLNGYTFGSGTRLTVV.